Only a few counts were recorded for the clone carrying this T cell receptor (beta chain). What it binds is unknown. Trimming stripped 2 bases from V and 2 bases from J, with 7 bases between. Germline V gene data show CDR1 as LGHDT and CDR2 as YNNKEL (reference sequence). The CDR3 has 13 amino acids. The sample comes from a study of T cell repertoires in cytomegalovirus infection. Study overall: A matching HLA type, together with CMV infection, was signaled by public TCR beta signatures.

Study results and caveats: In two of eight donors, the top clonotype was HLA-C-restricted CMV-specific. Carriers of CMV plus the relevant HLA were identified by cumulative public TCR beta family frequency.

One entry per CDR3 protein results from TCRdb running MiXCR on the reads. The sample has fewer than 300,000 distinct CDR3 sequences, 25% seen once. V is TRBV3-1 and J is TRBJ2-7; D gene ambiguous. This TCR was recovered from a human donor in good health (CMV status not recorded). Some clones in this sample may be carry-over from other donors' samples. The sample consisted of PBMCs. The CDR3 DNA reads TGTGCCAGCAGCCAATCGCAGACCTACGAGCAGTACTTC. Its protein is CASSQSQTYEQYF.